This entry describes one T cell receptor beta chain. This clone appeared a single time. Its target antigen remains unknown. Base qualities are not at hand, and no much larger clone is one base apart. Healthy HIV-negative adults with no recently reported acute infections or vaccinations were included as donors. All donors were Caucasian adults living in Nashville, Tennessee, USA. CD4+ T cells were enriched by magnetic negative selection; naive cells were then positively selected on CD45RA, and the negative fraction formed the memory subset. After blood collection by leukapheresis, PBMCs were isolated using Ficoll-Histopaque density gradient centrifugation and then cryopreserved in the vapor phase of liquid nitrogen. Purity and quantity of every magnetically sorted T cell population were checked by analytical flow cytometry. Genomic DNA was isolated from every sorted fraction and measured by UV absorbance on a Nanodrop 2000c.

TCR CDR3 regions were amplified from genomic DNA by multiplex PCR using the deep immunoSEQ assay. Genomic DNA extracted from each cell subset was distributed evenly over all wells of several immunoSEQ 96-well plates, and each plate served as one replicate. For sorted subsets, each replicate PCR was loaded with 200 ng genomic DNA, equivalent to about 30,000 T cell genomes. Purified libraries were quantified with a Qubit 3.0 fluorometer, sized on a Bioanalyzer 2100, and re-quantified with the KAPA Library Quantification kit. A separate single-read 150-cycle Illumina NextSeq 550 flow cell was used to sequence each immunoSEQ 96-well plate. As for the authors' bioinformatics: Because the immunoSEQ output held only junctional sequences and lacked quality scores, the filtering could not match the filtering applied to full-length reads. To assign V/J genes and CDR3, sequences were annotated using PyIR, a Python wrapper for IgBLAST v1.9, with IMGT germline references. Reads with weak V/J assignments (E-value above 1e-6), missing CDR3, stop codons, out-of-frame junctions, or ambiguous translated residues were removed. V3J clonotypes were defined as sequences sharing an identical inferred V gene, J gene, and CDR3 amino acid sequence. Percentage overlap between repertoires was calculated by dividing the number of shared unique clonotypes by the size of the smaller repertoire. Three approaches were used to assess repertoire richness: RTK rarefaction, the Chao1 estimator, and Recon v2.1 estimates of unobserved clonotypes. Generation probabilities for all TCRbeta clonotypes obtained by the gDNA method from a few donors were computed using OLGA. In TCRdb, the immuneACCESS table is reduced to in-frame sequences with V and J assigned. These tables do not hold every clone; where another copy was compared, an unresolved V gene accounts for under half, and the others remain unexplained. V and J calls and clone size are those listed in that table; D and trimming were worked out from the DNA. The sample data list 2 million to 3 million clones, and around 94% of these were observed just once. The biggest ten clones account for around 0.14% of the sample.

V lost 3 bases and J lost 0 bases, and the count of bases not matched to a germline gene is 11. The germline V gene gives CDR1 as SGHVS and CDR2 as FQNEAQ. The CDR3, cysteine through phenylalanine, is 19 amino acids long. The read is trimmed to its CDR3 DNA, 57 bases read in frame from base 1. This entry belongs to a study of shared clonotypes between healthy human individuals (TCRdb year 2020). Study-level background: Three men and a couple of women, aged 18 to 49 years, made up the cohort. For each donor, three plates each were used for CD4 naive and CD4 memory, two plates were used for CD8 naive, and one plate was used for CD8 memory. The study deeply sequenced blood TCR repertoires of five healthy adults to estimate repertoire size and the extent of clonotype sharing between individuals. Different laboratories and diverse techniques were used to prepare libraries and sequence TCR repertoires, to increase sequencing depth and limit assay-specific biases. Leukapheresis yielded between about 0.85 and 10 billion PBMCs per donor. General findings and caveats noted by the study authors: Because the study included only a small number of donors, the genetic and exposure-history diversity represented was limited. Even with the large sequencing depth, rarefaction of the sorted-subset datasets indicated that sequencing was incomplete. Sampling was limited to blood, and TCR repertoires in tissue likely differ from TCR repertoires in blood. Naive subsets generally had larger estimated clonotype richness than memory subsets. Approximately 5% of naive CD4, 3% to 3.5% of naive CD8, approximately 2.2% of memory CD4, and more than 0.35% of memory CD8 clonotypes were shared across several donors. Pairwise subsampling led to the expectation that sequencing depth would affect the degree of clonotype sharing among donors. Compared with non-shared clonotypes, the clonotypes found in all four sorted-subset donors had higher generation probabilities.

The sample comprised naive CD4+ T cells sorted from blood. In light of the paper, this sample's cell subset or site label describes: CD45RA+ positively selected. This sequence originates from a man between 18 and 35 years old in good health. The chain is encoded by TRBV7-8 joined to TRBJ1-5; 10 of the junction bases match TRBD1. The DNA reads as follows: TGTGCCAGCAGCTTGGGGGACAGGGGAAGATTGGGTAGCAATCAGCCCCAGCATTTT. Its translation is CASSLGDRGRLGSNQPQHF.